These 28 T cell receptor beta chains share one sample of origin, sequenced in a study of cytomegalovirus exposure and HLA in healthy donors. Both 60 Vbeta primers and 13 Jbeta primers went into the PCR. Using immunoSEQ multiplex PCR, the repertoire was profiled, and TCRdb retains in-frame clones only, with some absent. Reported are under 200,000 clones; the ten largest clones contain approximately 6.9%. Sequenced sample: PBMCs. The source is a man aged 25 to 40 in good health and CMV-seronegative.

This sequence joins TRBV2 and TRBJ2-7, with no clear D. The germline gives CDR1 SNHLY, CDR2 FYNNEI. The CDR3 has 13 amino acids. V lost 7 bases to trimming and J lost 0 bases, with 10 bases between them. CDR3 nucleotides: TGTGCCAGCACCCGGCAGGACTCCTACGAGCAGTACTTC. This translates into CASTRQDSYEQYF. Looking up the rest from reference TRBV2 and TRBJ2-7 gives the full variable domain: EPEVTQTPSHQVTQMGQEVILRCVPISNHLYFYWYRQILGQKVEFLVSFYNNEISEKSEIFDDQFSVERPDGSNFTLKIRSTKLEDSAMYFCASTRQDSYEQYFGPGTRLTVT.

This chain joins TRBV30 and TRBJ1-2; D ambiguous. The CDR3 totals 12 residues. Germline CDR1 reads GTSNPN; CDR2 reads SVGIG (reference sequence). V was shortened by 1 base and J by 5 bases, with 8 bases between the two germline ends. The CDR3 sequence is CAWSGGNYGYTF. The CDR3 coding sequence is TGTGCCTGGAGTGGCGGCAATTATGGCTACACCTTC.

This chain uses TRBV5-5 with TRBJ1-4; 8 positions agree with TRBD1. Unmatched junction bases numbered 3, after V lost 1 base and J lost 1 base. CDR1 is SGHKS and CDR2 is YYEKEE in the germline V gene (reference sequence). The CDR3 has 16 amino acids. Written as DNA, the CDR3 is TGTGCCAGCAGCTTGAGCAGGGGGCGAACTAATGAAAAACTGTTTTTT. It yields the protein CASSLSRGRTNEKLFF.

V gene TRBV27 combines with J gene TRBJ1-6; 9 bases agree with TRBD1. After removal of 5 bases from V and 6 bases from J, the junction contained 8 bases not matched to a gene. Germline V gene sequence: CDR1 MNHEY, CDR2 SMNVEV (reference sequence). The CDR3 loop spans 16 amino acids. DNA for the CDR3: TGTGCCAGCAGTACCGATCCGACAGGGGGTAATTCACCCCTCCACTTT. Translation gives CASSTDPTGGNSPLHF.

The chain couples TRBV7-9 to TRBJ2-5; TRBD2 might be the D (5 bases). The end of the DNA aligns better with TRBJ2-7, so the J call may be wrong. CDR1 is SEHNR, CDR2 FQNEAQ, per germline (reference sequence). This CDR3 is 15 amino acids long. CDR3 region: CASSSDGESSYEQYF. The CDR3 nucleotides read TGTGCCAGCAGCTCCGACGGGGAGAGCTCCTACGAGCAGTACTTC.

The CDR3 reads CTSSRASGGAFWTDTQYF. CDR3 in DNA: TGCACCAGCAGCCGGGCTAGCGGGGGGGCATTTTGGACAGATACGCAGTATTTT. The chain links TRBV1 to TRBJ2-3; TRBD2, as called in the table, went unchecked against the DNA. TRBV1 represents a pseudogene. The CDR3 has 18 residues.

The chain carries TRBV12-5 and TRBJ2-7, with D maybe TRBD2 (5 bases). Looked up from germline, CDR1 is LGHNT and CDR2 is FRNRAP. The CDR3 runs 14 residues. V shed 6 bases and J shed 6 bases, with 18 bases lying between them. In DNA, the CDR3 is TGTGCTAGTGGCGGGGAGTCCCGGCCGCGCGAGCAGTACTTC. This gives the protein CASGGESRPREQYF.

The V gene is TRBV5-6, the J gene TRBJ2-5; weak D call: TRBD2 (5 bases). The germline gives CDR1 SGHDT, CDR2 YYEEEE. Trimming removed 3 bases at V and 0 bases at J, with 12 bases between. CDR3 length: 15 amino acids. The CDR3 DNA follows: TGTGCCAGCAGCTGGACTCAGAGTAACCAAGAGACCCAGTACTTC. It encodes CASSWTQSNQETQYF.

The V and J genes are TRBV10-3 and TRBJ1-2; D is unresolved. From germline, CDR1 is ENHRY and CDR2 SYGVKD. The CDR3 totals 12 residues. Trimming took off 0 bases at V and 7 bases at J, with 6 bases between the two ends. CDR3 in DNA: TGTGCCATCAGTGAGTCGGGAGGTGGCTACACCTTC. It translates to CAISESGGGYTF.

This chain joins TRBV9 and TRBJ2-1, with 8 positions matching TRBD2. CDR1 SGDLS and CDR2 YYNGEE come from the germline V gene. With 7 bases clipped from V and 6 bases from J, the junction kept 21 bases outside the gene matches. CDR3 size: 18 residues. The CDR3 spells CASSRARSGGRPFNEQFF. Here the CDR3 DNA reads TGTGCCAGCTCCCGGGCCAGGAGCGGCGGGAGGCCGTTCAATGAGCAGTTCTTC.

The gene calls are TRBV10-1 and TRBJ1-1, with 9 bases identical to TRBD1. The CDR3 consists of 14 residues. With 6 bases clipped from V and 1 base from J, the junction kept 3 bases outside the gene matches. From germline, CDR1 is WNHNN and CDR2 SYGVQD (reference sequence). The CDR3 region has the DNA TGCGCCAGCAGGAAGGACAGGGGGAACACTGAAGCTTTCTTT. This translates into CASRKDRGNTEAFF.

V gene TRBV7-2 combines with J gene TRBJ1-2; D is uncertain. Germline V gene data show CDR1 as SGHTA and CDR2 as FQGNSA. Trimming took off 5 bases at V and 0 bases at J, with 13 bases between the two ends. The CDR3 has 15 amino acids. The CDR3 sequence: CASSPIGVANYGYTF. DNA of the CDR3: TGTGCCAGCAGCCCTATAGGAGTTGCTAACTATGGCTACACCTTC.

Here the CDR3 DNA reads TGTGCCAGCAGCTTAATGGAGTTAGCCTACGAGCAGTACTTC. This gives the protein CASSLMELAYEQYF. The rearrangement uses TRBV11-2 and TRBJ2-7; D remains ambiguous. Looked up from germline, CDR1 is SGHAT and CDR2 is FQNNGV. V was trimmed by 2 bases and J by 2 bases, leaving 10 bases between them. The CDR3 covers 14 residues.

The rearrangement links TRBV13 to TRBJ1-2, with D unresolved. V gave up 4 bases and J gave up 0 bases, with 12 bases separating them. The CDR3 has 15 residues. Germline values: CDR1 PRHDT, CDR2 FYEKMQ (reference sequence). The DNA of the CDR3 is TGTGCCAGCAGCTCCTACAGACCTTCTAACTATGGCTACACCTTC. Amino acid sequence: CASSSYRPSNYGYTF.

The chain links TRBV19 to TRBJ2-7, with D possibly matching TRBD1 (5 bases). Germline loops: CDR1 LNHDA, CDR2 SQIVND (reference sequence). The V end was cut by 4 bases, the J end by 4 bases, with 14 bases between. This CDR3 is built from 14 residues. Written as DNA, the CDR3 is TGTGCCAGTAGTAGGAGAGACAGCGCATACGAGCAGTACTTC. Its translation is CASSRRDSAYEQYF.

The rearrangement uses TRBV25-1 and TRBJ1-3; D may be TRBD1 (5 bases). The ends were cut back, 8 bases at V and 2 bases at J, with 16 bases in the middle. Germline CDR1 reads MGHDK; CDR2 reads SYGVNS. The CDR3 loop spans 15 amino acids. The CDR3 protein is CASGTAGGPGNTIYF. The CDR3 DNA reads TGTGCCAGCGGAACAGCGGGGGGTCCTGGAAACACCATATATTTT. Based on the CDR3 plus reference TRBV25-1 and TRBJ1-3, the full variable domain is EADIYQTPRYLVIGTGKKITLECSQTMGHDKMYWYQQDPGMELHLIHYSYGVNSTEKGDLSSESTVSRIRTEHFPLTLESARPSHTSQYLCASGTAGGPGNTIYFGEGSWLTVV.

The chain has TRBV11-2 and TRBJ1-1, with D possibly TRBD1 on 5 matching bases. Germline V gene data show CDR1 as SGHAT and CDR2 as FQNNGV. The length of the CDR3 is 13 residues. The germline V and J ends were trimmed by 1 base and 9 bases, with 12 bases remaining between them. The CDR3 bases are TGTGCCAGCAGCTTAGGGAGACAGAACCAAGCTTTCTTT. The encoded protein is CASSLGRQNQAFF.

V usage is TRBV19 and J usage is TRBJ2-7; 9 bases align to TRBD1. The V gene end was trimmed by 3 bases and the J gene end by 3 bases; junction bases not matched to a gene: 6. The CDR3 has 15 amino acids. The germline gives CDR1 LNHDA, CDR2 SQIVND (reference sequence). Written as DNA, the CDR3 is TGTGCCAGTAGTATCGGGACAGGGACATACTACGAGCAGTACTTC. Encoded protein: CASSIGTGTYYEQYF.

The chain is built from TRBV19 and TRBJ1-5, with a possible D match to TRBD1 (5 bases). Deletions cut 0 bases from V and 7 bases from J, with 10 bases between. There are 14 residues in the CDR3. CDR1 is LNHDA and CDR2 is SQIVND in the germline V gene (reference sequence). Here the CDR3 DNA reads TGTGCCAGTAGTATAGAGAACAGGTTCCAGCCCCAGCATTTT. This codes for CASSIENRFQPQHF. Variable domain in full (rest from reference TRBV19 and TRBJ1-5): DGGITQSPKYLFRKEGQNVTLSCEQNLNHDAMYWYRQDPGQGLRLIYYSQIVNDFQKGDIAEGYSVSREKKESFPLTVTSAQKNPTAFYLCASSIENRFQPQHFGDGTRLSIL.

V and J are TRBV18 and TRBJ1-1; TRBD1 is a possible D gene (6 bases). CDR1 KGHSH and CDR2 LQKENI come from the germline V gene. V was pared by 3 bases and J by 0 bases, with 14 bases between. The CDR3 spans 16 residues. The CDR3, as DNA: TGTGCCAGCTCACCTCCTGGACAGCCCATGAACACTGAAGCTTTCTTT. Protein product: CASSPPGQPMNTEAFF.

J is TRBJ2-2 and V is TRBV7-2; D is perhaps TRBD1 (5 bases). This CDR3 spans 16 amino acids. V gave up 5 bases and J gave up 3 bases, with 16 bases separating them. Germline V gene sequence: CDR1 SGHTA, CDR2 FQGNSA. CDR3 amino acids: CASSQGRRMDTGELFF. The CDR3 DNA follows: TGTGCCAGCAGCCAGGGCCGGCGCATGGACACCGGGGAGCTGTTTTTT.

The genes are TRBV4-3 and TRBJ1-1, with D tentatively TRBD1 (6 bases). The germline CDR1 and CDR2 sequences are LGHNA and YSLEER. Trimming took off 3 bases at V and 5 bases at J, with 16 bases between the two ends. CDR3 size: 15 residues. DNA of the CDR3: TGCGCCAGCAGCCAGGGGGTACAGGGCAAGACTGAAGCTTTCTTT. Protein sequence: CASSQGVQGKTEAFF.

The chain joins TRBV5-1 to TRBJ1-2; D is unclear. This CDR3 has 14 residues. The germline V and J ends were trimmed by 0 bases and 4 bases, with 10 bases remaining between them. Germline loops: CDR1 SGHRS, CDR2 YFSETQ. The CDR3 spells CASSLEDSSYGYTF. CDR3 sequence (DNA): TGCGCCAGCAGCTTGGAGGACTCGAGCTATGGCTACACCTTC.

The V gene is TRBV28, the J gene TRBJ2-1; 10 positions agree with TRBD2. Germline CDR1 MDHEN, CDR2 SYDVKM. The CDR3 is made up of 17 amino acids. Losses at the gene ends were 5 bases for V and 2 bases for J; bases not matched to a gene: 9. CDR3 DNA: TGTGCCAGCAGTACCCAAGCGGGAGGGTTTCCCTACAATGAGCAGTTCTTC. It specifies CASSTQAGGFPYNEQFF.

V usage is TRBV19 and J usage is TRBJ1-2, with D perhaps matching TRBD1 (5 bases). CDR3 length: 11 residues. The V gene's germline CDR1 is LNHDA and CDR2 SQIVND (reference sequence). Trimming cost V 3 bases and J 7 bases, with 6 bases left between them. The CDR3 DNA sequence: TGTGCCAGTAGTATGACAGTTGGCTACACCTTC. Protein: CASSMTVGYTF.

V usage is TRBV30 and J usage is TRBJ1-5; D might be TRBD1 (5 bases). In germline, CDR1 is GTSNPN, CDR2 SVGIG (reference sequence). Trimming shortened V by 5 bases and J by 9 bases, and 14 bases separated the two germline ends. CDR3 length: 12 residues. The CDR3: CAWSSLGAPQHF. The CDR3 region has the DNA TGTGCCTGGTCCAGTCTTGGGGCGCCCCAGCATTTT. Full variable domain (outside the CDR3, taken from reference TRBV30 and TRBJ1-5): SQTIHQWPATLVQPVGSPLSLECTVEGTSNPNLYWYRQAAGRGLQLLFYSVGIGQISSEVPQNLSASRPQDRQFILSSKKLLLSDSGFYLCAWSSLGAPQHFGDGTRLSIL.

V usage is TRBV19 and J usage is TRBJ2-6; D remains ambiguous. V lost 2 bases and J 15 bases, leaving 14 bases between the germline ends. Germline V gene lookup returns CDR1 LNHDA and CDR2 SQIVND (reference sequence). This CDR3 is built from 13 residues. CDR3 nucleotide sequence: TGTGCCAGTAGTATACAGACGGATAGCTCCCTGACTTTC. Translating it yields CASSIQTDSSLTF. Looking up the rest from reference TRBV19 and TRBJ2-6 gives the full variable domain: DGGITQSPKYLFRKEGQNVTLSCEQNLNHDAMYWYRQDPGQGLRLIYYSQIVNDFQKGDIAEGYSVSREKKESFPLTVTSAQKNPTAFYLCASSIQTDSSLTFGAGSRLTVL.

The chain joins TRBV7-2 to TRBJ2-3, with D possibly matching TRBD2 (7 bases). The CDR3 is 16 amino acids. Between the trimmed V and J ends, which lost 5 bases and 0 bases, there was a span of 15 bases. Germline values: CDR1 SGHTA, CDR2 FQGNSA. CDR3 amino acids: CASSNGRGASTDTQYF. The CDR3 nucleotides read TGTGCCAGCAGCAACGGTCGGGGGGCCAGCACAGATACGCAGTATTTT.